Detailed here is one TCR beta chain. Its recognized antigen is unknown. The input lacks base qualities; no much larger clone sits a single base away. V and J lose 3 bases and 4 bases, and a span of 12 bases separates them. The CDR3 measures 13 amino acids from cysteine to phenylalanine. Just CDR3 DNA is preserved here, 39 bases in frame from base 1. The CDR1 and CDR2 encoded by the germline V gene (reference sequence) are GTSNPN and SVGIG. The intended sense of this specimen's time point label: blood 2 weeks post-SBRT. The treatment or condition label of this sample denotes: 15 Gy SBRT to primary tumor, nephrectomy 4 weeks later. Serial peripheral blood from radiation-treated patients was sampled at baseline, 2 weeks and 4 weeks after SBRT to track tumor-enriched clonotypes. All patients had renal cell carcinoma with clear cell pathology. Genomic DNA for TCR sequencing was prepared using the QIAamp DNA Blood Mini Kit (Qiagen). Only samples passing all quality control checks were included in the analyses.

This specimen comes from a study of radiation and T cells in renal cell carcinoma (dated by TCRdb to the early 2020s). The study in broad terms: The samples were drawn from a clinical trial, where primary renal cell carcinomas were treated with 15 Gy of stereotactic body radiation therapy and then removed by nephrectomy 4 weeks afterward. Across all 50 or so samples, 4,016,671 unique CDR3 nucleotide sequences encoding about 2.7 million unique CDR3 amino acid sequences were identified. TCR beta sequencing covered 50 or so samples in total, comprising around 26 tumors and 27 peripheral blood samples. The paper's findings and limits, for the study overall: Top tumor clonotypes rose in blood from baseline to 2 weeks post-radiation, then contracted by 4 weeks, suggesting transient expansion of tumor-resident clones. Tracking of blood repertoire dynamics stopped at less than 5 weeks after treatment, with no follow-up past that point. Because pretreatment tumor biopsies were not available, the study could not determine whether clonotypes were already present within the tumor at baseline. With a single-armed trial design, the study had no way to address how radiation dose or scheduling affects the TCR repertoire.

TCR beta libraries were generated from genomic DNA with the immunoSEQ kit, following the manufacturer's recommendations. Library preparation used a first multiplex PCR with proprietary primers, then a second PCR adding unique barcodes, with bead cleanups after each round. Each sample batch included a kit-provided positive control reaction and a negative control reaction. The final libraries underwent checking on an Agilent 4200 TapeStation D1000 ScreenTape, volumetric pooling, and quantification by qPCR. Sequencing was performed on an Illumina NextSeq500 using a MidOutput 150-cycle cartridge, with 156 Read1 cycles, 15 Index1 cycles, and the kit custom primers. The pooled library was loaded at 0.95 to 1 pM with approximately 18% PhiX control spiked in. The study's processing was this. Vendor-processed data were analyzed in R, with a clonotype defined as all T cells sharing the same CDR3 nucleotide sequence. For clone abundance analyses, frequencies were normalized to the 10,000 most abundant clones per sample. Before analysis, public T cell clones were removed, and these numbered fewer than six per sample on average. Tumor-enriched and baseline blood-enriched clonotypes were defined by at least a 32-fold difference in abundance between compartments. Clonotypes expanded or contracted between blood time points were identified with a beta-binomial differential abundance model. Tumor-blood repertoire similarity was measured with the Baroni-Urbani and Buser coefficient, and group comparisons used two-tailed Wilcoxon tests in R. Drawn from immuneACCESS, this table holds only the in-frame rearrangements with V and J called that TCRdb kept. Clones are partly lost; checked studies trace under half to an unresolved V gene and leave the rest unexplained. V and J calls and clone size are those listed in that table; D and trimming were worked out from the DNA. The sample table contains 45,000 to 55,000 clones; only one count was recorded for 80% of them. The ten largest clonotypes hold under 30% of the sample.

The sample in question was blood, obtained from a patient whose treatment included radiotherapy and nephrectomy. This clonotype was obtained from a woman in her seventies with renal cell carcinoma. The chain is assembled from TRBV30 and TRBJ2-5, with TRBD2 tentatively as D gene (6 bases match). The DNA reads as follows: TGTGCCTGGAGCTCACTTAGCGGAGAGACCCAGTACTTC. The translation is CAWSSLSGETQYF. The variable domain in full, with residues beyond the CDR3 obtained from the reference TRBV30 and TRBJ2-5 genes, is SQTIHQWPATLVQPVGSPLSLECTVEGTSNPNLYWYRQAAGRGLQLLFYSVGIGQISSEVPQNLSASRPQDRQFILSSKKLLLSDSGFYLCAWSSLSGETQYFGPGTRLLVL.